This passage covers 6 T cell receptor beta chains from one sample sequenced in a study of cytotoxic CD8 clonotypes in ibrutinib-treated CLL (dated by TCRdb to the early 2020s). According to the study, the label for this sample's time point signals: roughly 2 years on ibrutinib. The library came from the immunoSEQ multiplex PCR assay. Sourced from immuneACCESS, this table was stored by TCRdb with only in-frame sequences that have V and J called. A share of the clones is absent; for the studies checked, an unresolved V gene accounts for under half, and the remainder has no known explanation. Present in this sample are hundreds of thousands of clones, roughly 70% of which were seen just once. The ten largest clones capture 15% to 19% of the sample. Sequencing used PBMCs, obtained after 24 months of ibrutinib treatment. The receptor source for this set is a human donor with chronic lymphocytic leukemia.

The rearrangement joins TRBV20-1 to TRBJ1-2, with D tentatively TRBD1 (5 bases). The V gene's germline CDR1 is DFQATT and CDR2 SNEGSKA (reference sequence). The CDR3 spans 11 residues. Trimming removed 3 bases at V and 8 bases at J, with 10 bases between. Written as DNA, the CDR3 is TGCAGTGCTAGTTGGGGGGTCGGCTACACCTTC. This gives the protein CSASWGVGYTF.

The chain links TRBV18 to TRBJ2-7, with 8 bases lining up with TRBD1. Germline loops: CDR1 KGHSH, CDR2 LQKENI. With 3 bases clipped from V and 1 base from J, the junction kept 5 bases outside the gene matches. The CDR3 totals 15 residues. CDR3 protein: CASSPDRARSYEQYF. CDR3 nucleotide sequence: TGTGCCAGCTCACCGGACAGGGCAAGATCCTACGAGCAGTACTTC.

On this clone: One end of the junction fails to match germline, which may point to a read error. V and J are TRBV10-3 and TRBJ2-7; D is perhaps TRBD2 (5 bases). This CDR3 is 14 amino acids long. Germline CDR1 reads ENHRY; CDR2 reads SYGVKD. The CDR3, as DNA: TGTGCCAGCAGTCACCGGACTGAGACGGGCGAGCAGTACTTC. Translated: CASSHRTETGEQYF.

The chain combines TRBV13 with TRBJ2-7, with a tentative D call TRBD2 (5 bases). Trimming shortened V by 4 bases and J by 2 bases, and 15 bases separated the two germline ends. Per germline, CDR1 PRHDT and CDR2 FYEKMQ (reference sequence). The CDR3 has 15 amino acids. CDR3 bases: TGTGCCAGCAGCTATTTCAGGACTTCCACCTACGAGCAGTACTTC. Protein sequence: CASSYFRTSTYEQYF.

The table lists this clone with a count of one. The chain carries TRBV5-1 and TRBJ2-7, with 11 bases that match TRBD2. CDR3 length: 17 residues. V lost 0 bases, J lost 4 bases, and 9 bases stayed unmatched. The germline V gene has CDR1 SGHRS and CDR2 YFSETQ. The CDR3 sequence is CASSLASTSGNFYEQYF. The CDR3 DNA sequence: TGCGCCAGCAGCTTGGCCTCGACTAGCGGGAACTTTTACGAGCAGTACTTC.

The CDR3 nucleotides are TGTGCCACCAGCAGGACAGTTAGCGGGAGTAGAGATGAGCAGTTCTTC. This codes for CATSRTVSGSRDEQFF. The chain recombines TRBV15 with TRBJ2-1; TRBD2 aligns across 9 bases. The CDR3 totals 16 residues. Germline V lookup: CDR1 LNHNV, CDR2 YYDKDF (reference sequence). After removal of 3 bases from V and 8 bases from J, the junction contained 11 bases not matched to a gene.